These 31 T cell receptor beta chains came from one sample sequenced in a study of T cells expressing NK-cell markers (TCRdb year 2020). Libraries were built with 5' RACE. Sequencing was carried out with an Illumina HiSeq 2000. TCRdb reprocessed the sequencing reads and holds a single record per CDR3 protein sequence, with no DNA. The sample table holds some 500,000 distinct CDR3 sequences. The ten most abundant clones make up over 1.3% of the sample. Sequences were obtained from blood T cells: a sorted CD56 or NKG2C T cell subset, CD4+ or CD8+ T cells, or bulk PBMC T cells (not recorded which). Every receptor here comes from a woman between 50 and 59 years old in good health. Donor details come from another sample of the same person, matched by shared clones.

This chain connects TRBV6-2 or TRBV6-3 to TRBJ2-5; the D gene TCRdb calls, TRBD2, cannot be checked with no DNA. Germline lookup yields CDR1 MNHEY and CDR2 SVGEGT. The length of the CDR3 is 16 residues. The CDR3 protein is CASSYSRLAGGGTQYF.

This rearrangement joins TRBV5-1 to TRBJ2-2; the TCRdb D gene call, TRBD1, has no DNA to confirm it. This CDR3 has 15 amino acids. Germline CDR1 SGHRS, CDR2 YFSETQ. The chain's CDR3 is CASSFGHLNTGELFF. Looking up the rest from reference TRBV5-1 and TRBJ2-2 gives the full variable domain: KAGVTQTPRYLIKTRGQQVTLSCSPISGHRSVSWYQQTPGQGLQFLFEYFSETQRNKGNFPGRFSGRQFSNSRSEMNVSTLELGDSALYLCASSFGHLNTGELFFGEGSRLTVL.

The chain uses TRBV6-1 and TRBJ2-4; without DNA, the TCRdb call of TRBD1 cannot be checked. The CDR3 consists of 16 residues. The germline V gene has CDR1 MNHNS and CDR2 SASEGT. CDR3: CASSVKGGTLRNIQYF.

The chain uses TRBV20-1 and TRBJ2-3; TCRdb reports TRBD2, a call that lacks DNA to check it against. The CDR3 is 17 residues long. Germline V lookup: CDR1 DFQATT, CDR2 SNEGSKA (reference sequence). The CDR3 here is CSATGLAGFVTTDTQYF.

This CDR3 reads CASSSRGGTDEQFF. The V gene is TRBV28, the J gene TRBJ2-1; TCRdb calls TRBD2, which cannot be checked without DNA. Germline CDR1 and CDR2: MDHEN and SYDVKM. CDR3 length equals 14 residues.

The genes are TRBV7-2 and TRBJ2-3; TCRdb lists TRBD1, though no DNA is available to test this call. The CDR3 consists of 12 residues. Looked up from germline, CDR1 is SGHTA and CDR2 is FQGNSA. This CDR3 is CASSSPLGTQYF. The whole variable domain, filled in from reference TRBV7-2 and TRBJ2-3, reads GAGVSQSPSNKVTEKGKDVELRCDPISGHTALYWYRQSLGQGLEFLIYFQGNSAPDKSGLPSDRFSAERTGGSVSTLTIQRTQQEDSAVYLCASSSPLGTQYFGPGTRLTVL.

The CDR3 spells CASSLDRTSGNTDTQYF. This rearrangement joins TRBV7-8 to TRBJ2-3; TCRdb gives TRBD2 as the D gene, but with no DNA this cannot be confirmed. Germline CDR1 and CDR2: SGHVS and FQNEAQ. This CDR3 has 17 amino acids. Together with reference TRBV7-8 and TRBJ2-3, the CDR3 gives the full variable domain: GAGVSQSPRYKVAKRGQDVALRCDPISGHVSLFWYQQALGQGPEFLTYFQNEAQLDKSGLPSDRFFAERPEGSVSTLKIQRTQQEDSAVYLCASSLDRTSGNTDTQYFGPGTRLTVL.

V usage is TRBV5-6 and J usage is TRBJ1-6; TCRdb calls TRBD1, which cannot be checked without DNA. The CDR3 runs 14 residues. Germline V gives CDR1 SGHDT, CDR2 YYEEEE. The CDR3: CASSLGQGGSPLHF.

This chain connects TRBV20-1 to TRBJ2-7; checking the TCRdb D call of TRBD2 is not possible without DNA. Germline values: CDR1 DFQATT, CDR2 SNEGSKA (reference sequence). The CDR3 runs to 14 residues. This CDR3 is CSAQPSGGAYEQYF.

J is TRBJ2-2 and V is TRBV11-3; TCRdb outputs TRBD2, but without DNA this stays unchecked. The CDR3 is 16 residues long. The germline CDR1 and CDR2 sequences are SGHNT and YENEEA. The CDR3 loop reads CATRGPAGEGAGELFF. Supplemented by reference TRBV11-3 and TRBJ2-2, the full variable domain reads EAGVVQSPRYKIIEKKQPVAFWCNPISGHNTLYWYLQNLGQGPELLIRYENEEAVDDSQLPKDRFSAERLKGVDSTLKIQPAELGDSAVYLCATRGPAGEGAGELFFGEGSRLTVL.

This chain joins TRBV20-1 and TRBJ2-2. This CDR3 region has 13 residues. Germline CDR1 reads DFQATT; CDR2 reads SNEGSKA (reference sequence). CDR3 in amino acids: CSASMVAAGELFF.

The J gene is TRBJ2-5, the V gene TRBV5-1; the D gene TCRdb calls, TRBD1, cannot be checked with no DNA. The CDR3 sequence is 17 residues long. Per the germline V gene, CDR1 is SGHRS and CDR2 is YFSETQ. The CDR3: CASSLAGGGSHPETQYF.

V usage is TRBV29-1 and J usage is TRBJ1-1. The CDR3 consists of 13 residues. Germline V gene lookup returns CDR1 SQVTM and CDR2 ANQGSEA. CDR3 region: CSVVRRSNTEAFF.

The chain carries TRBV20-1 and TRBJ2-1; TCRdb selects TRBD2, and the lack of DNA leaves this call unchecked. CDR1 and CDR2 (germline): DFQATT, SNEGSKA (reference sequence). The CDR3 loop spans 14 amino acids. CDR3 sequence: CSARDWLARNEQFF.

The CDR3 spells CSARDSRTSGVTQETQYF. V is TRBV20-1 and J is TRBJ2-5; there is no DNA to check the TCRdb D call of TRBD2. CDR1 is DFQATT, CDR2 SNEGSKA, per germline (reference sequence). This CDR3 comprises 18 residues.

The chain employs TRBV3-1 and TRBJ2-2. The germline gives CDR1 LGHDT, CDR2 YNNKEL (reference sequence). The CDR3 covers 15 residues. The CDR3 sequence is CASSQVNSRTGELFF.

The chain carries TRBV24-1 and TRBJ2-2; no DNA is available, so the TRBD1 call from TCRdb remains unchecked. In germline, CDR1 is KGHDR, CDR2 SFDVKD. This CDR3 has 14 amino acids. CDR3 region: CATSTGRRSGELFF.

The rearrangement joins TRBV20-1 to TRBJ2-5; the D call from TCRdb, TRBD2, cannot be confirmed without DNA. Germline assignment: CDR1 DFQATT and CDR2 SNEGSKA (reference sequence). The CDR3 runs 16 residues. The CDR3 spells CSARASSGRAVGTQYF.

CDR3 loop: CASSLAPQSSYNEQFF. The V and J genes are TRBV5-1 and TRBJ2-1. Germline assignment: CDR1 SGHRS and CDR2 YFSETQ. The CDR3 has 16 amino acids.

CDR3 sequence reads: CASSAGQGSGNTIYF. The gene calls are TRBV5-1 and TRBJ1-3; TCRdb outputs TRBD1, but without DNA this stays unchecked. Germline lookup yields CDR1 SGHRS and CDR2 YFSETQ. The CDR3 runs 15 residues.

The CDR3 is CASSEGTSFPLVNTEAFF. The chain links TRBV25-1 to TRBJ1-1. Germline values: CDR1 MGHDK, CDR2 SYGVNS. CDR3 length equals 18 residues. Full variable domain (remainder filled in from reference TRBV25-1 and TRBJ1-1): EADIYQTPRYLVIGTGKKITLECSQTMGHDKMYWYQQDPGMELHLIHYSYGVNSTEKGDLSSESTVSRIRTEHFPLTLESARPSHTSQYLCASSEGTSFPLVNTEAFFGQGTRLTVV.

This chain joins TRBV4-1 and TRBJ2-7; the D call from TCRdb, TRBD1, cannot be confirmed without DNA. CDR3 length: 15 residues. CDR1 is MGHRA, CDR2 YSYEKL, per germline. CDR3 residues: CASSREQGGSYEQYF.

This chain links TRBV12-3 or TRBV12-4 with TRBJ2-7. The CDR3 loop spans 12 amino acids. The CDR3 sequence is CASSFIRYEQYF.

The CDR3 loop is CASSEFGTTGEQFF. The chain combines TRBV25-1 with TRBJ2-1; the D call from TCRdb, TRBD1, cannot be confirmed without DNA. The germline CDR1 and CDR2 sequences are MGHDK and SYGVNS. This CDR3 has 14 amino acids.

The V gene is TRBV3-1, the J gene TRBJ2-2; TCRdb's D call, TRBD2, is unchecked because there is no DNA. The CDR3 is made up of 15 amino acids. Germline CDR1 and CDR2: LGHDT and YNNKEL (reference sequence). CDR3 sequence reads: CASSQMAGATGELFF.

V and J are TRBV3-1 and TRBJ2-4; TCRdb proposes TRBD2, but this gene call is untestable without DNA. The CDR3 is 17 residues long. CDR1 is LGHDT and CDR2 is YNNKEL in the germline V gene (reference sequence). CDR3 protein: CASSPTEAPEAKNIQYF.

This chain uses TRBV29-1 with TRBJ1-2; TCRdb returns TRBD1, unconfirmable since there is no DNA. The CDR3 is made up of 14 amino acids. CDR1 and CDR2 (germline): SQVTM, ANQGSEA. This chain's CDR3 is CSVDRGRAPYGYTF.

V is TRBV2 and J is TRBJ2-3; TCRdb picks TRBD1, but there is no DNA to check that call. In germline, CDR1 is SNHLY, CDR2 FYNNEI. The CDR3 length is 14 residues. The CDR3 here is CASRKGITTDTQYF. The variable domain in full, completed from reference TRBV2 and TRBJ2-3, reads EPEVTQTPSHQVTQMGQEVILRCVPISNHLYFYWYRQILGQKVEFLVSFYNNEISEKSEIFDDQFSVERPDGSNFTLKIRSTKLEDSAMYFCASRKGITTDTQYFGPGTRLTVL.

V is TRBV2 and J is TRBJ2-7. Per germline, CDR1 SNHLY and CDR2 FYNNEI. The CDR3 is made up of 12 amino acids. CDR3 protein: CASLRGSYEQYF.

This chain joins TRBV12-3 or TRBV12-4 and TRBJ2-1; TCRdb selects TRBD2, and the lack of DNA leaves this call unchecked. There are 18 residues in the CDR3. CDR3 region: CASSEIPGTRGDYNEQFF.

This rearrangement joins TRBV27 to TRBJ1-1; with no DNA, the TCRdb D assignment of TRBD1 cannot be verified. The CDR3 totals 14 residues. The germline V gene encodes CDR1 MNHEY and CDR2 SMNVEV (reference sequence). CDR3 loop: CASQRIGGNSEAFF.